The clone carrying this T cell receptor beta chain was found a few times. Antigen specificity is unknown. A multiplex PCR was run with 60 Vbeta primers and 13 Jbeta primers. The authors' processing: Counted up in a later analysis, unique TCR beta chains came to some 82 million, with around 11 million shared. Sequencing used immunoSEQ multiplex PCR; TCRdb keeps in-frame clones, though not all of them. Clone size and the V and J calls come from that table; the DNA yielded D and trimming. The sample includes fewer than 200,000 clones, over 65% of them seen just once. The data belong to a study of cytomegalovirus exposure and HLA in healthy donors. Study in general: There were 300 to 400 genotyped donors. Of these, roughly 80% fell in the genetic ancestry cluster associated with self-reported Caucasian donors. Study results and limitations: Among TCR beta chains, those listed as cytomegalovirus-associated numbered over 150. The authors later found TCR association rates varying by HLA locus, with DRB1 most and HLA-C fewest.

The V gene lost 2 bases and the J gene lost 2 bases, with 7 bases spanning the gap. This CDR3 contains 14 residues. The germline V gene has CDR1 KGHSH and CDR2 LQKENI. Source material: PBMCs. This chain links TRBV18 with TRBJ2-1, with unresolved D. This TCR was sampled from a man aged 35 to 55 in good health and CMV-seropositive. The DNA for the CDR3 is TGTGCCAGCTCACCAGTCAGGCCCTACAATGAGCAGTTCTTC. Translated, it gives CASSPVRPYNEQFF.